This T cell receptor (beta chain) was observed in a study of blood T cells in healthy people across ages. The germline V and J ends were trimmed by 5 bases and 5 bases, with 12 bases remaining between them. Germline V lookup: CDR1 SGHTA, CDR2 FQGTGA. This CDR3 contains 13 residues. Primed by a sample-barcoded 5' primer and a J-beta primer mix, a second PCR proceeded for 7 to 11 cycles. TCRdb reprocessed the 5' RACE reads with MiXCR, giving one entry per CDR3 protein. Among hundreds of thousands of distinct CDR3 sequences listed, 24% were seen once. These data also featured in a second study, about T cells of mothers and their children.

This chain joins TRBV7-3 and TRBJ1-2; D possibly corresponds to TRBD1 (5 bases). This TCR was sampled from a boy aged 5-17 years in good health. Sequencing used blood. This chain's CDR3 is CASSMGRGYGYTF. The CDR3 bases are TGTGCCAGCAGCATGGGACGGGGGTATGGCTACACCTTC.